Given below is one T cell receptor (beta chain) in context. Its matching antigen is unknown. The sample belongs to a study of cytomegalovirus exposure and HLA in healthy donors. Both 60 Vbeta primers and 13 Jbeta primers went into the PCR. TCRdb's table, derived via immunoSEQ multiplex PCR, lists solely in-frame clones and lacks some. The data hold about 55,000 clones, with approximately 80% observed a single time. The CDR3 is 14 amino acids. CDR1 and CDR2 from the germline V gene are SGDLS and YYNGEE. The V end lost 0 bases, the J end lost 1 base, and 7 bases lay between the germline ends. Study findings and constraints: Researchers left out some V segments, among them TRBV6-2 and TRBV6-3, as indistinguishable.

J is TRBJ2-5 and V is TRBV9, with D possibly matching TRBD1 (5 bases). This clonotype was obtained from a female donor in good health and CMV-seronegative. Sequencing was carried out using PBMCs. This CDR3 reads CASSVAGLQETQYF. The CDR3 DNA is TGTGCCAGCAGCGTAGCAGGGCTCCAAGAGACCCAGTACTTC.